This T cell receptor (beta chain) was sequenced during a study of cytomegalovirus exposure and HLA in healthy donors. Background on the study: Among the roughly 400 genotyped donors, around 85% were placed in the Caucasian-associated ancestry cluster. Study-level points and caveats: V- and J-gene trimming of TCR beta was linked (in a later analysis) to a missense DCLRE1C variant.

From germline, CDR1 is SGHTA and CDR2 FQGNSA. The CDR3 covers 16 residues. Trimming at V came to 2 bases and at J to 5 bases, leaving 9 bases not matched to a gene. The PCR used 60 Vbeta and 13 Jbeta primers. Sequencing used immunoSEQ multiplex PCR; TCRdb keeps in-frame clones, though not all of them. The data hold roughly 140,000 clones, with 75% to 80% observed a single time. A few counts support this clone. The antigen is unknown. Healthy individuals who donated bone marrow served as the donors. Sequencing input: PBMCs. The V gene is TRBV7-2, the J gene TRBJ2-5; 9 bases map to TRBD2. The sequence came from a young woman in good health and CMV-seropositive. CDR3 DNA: TGTGCCAGCAGCTTACTTAGCGGGGGATTGCGGGAGACCCAGTACTTC. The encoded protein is CASSLLSGGLRETQYF.